This TCR beta chain originates from a study of T-cell reconstitution after alpha-beta-depleted transplantation in children. TCRbeta library preparation incorporated unique molecular identifiers. TCRdb reprocessed the PCR reads via MiXCR and lists one record per CDR3 protein. The table records 640,000 or so distinct CDR3 sequences, about 15% of them present only once. The CDR3 spans 12 residues. CDR1 DFQATT and CDR2 SNEGSKA come from the germline V gene (reference sequence). The V and J ends lost 5 bases and 11 bases respectively, with 18 bases between them. The table lists this clonotype with many counts.

The specimen was PBMCs from the stem cell graft donor, collected from the stem cell graft. The V gene is TRBV20-1, the J gene TRBJ1-1; D is ambiguous. The receptor's source is a human donor who donated a stem cell graft to a child with acute myeloid leukemia. Here the CDR3 DNA reads TGCAGTGCTCCAAACGGCGGTCTTGGGGCTTTCTTT. Its translation is CSAPNGGLGAFF.